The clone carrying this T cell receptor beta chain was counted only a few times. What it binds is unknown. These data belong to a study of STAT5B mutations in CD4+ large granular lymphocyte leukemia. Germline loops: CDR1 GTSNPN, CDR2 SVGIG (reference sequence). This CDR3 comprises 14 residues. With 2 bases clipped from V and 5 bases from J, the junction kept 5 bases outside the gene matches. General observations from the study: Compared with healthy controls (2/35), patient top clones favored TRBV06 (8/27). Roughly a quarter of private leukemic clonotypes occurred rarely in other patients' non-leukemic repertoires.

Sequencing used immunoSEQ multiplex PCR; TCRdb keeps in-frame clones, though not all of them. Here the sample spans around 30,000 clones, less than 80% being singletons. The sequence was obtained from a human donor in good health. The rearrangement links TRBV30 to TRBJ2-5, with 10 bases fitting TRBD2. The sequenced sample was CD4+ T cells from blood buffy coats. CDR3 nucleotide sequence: TGTGCCTGGAGTAGCGGGAGGGCCCAGGAGACCCAGTACTTC. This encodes CAWSSGRAQETQYF.